This TCR beta chain comes out of a study of shared clonotypes between healthy human individuals. Assay: immunoSEQ multiplex PCR; the TCRdb copy retains only in-frame clones and omits some. The sample has millions of clones, about 95% seen once. Findings and caveats of the study: Limited genetic and exposure-history diversity came from having few donors.

Naive CD8 cells lacked CD45RO, underwent positive selection for CCR7 and left out terminally differentiated effector memory CD45RA+ cells. Among the donors, all were Caucasian adults who lived in Nashville, Tennessee. This clone was detected once. Its target is not known. The CDR3 runs 17 residues. V gave up 5 bases and J gave up 4 bases; unmatched junction bases: 12. Looked up from germline, CDR1 is SGHAT and CDR2 is FQNNGV. This TCR derives from a man between 18 and 29 years old in good health. Sequenced material: naive CD8+ T cells sorted from blood. V and J are TRBV11-2 and TRBJ2-1; the match to TRBD1 covers 9 bases. CDR3 residues: CASSRDRDRVGYNEQFF. The CDR3 nucleotides are TGTGCCAGCAGCCGGGACAGGGACCGAGTGGGATACAATGAGCAGTTCTTC.